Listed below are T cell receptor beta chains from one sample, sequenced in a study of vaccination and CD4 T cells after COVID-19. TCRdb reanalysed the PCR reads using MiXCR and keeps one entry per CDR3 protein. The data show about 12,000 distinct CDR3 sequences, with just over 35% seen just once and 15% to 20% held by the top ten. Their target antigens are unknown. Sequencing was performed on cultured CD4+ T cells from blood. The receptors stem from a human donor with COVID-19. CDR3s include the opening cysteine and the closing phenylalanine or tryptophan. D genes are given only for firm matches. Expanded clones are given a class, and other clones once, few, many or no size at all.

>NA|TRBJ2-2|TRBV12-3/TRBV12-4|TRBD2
TGTGCCAGCAGTTTAATCGGGGGGGTCGCTACCGGGGAGCTGTTTTTT
CASSLIGGVATGELFF
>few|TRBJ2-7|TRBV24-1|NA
TGTGCCAACCAGTGGGGTGGCAGGAGCTCCTACGAGCAGTACTTC
CANQWGGRSSYEQYF
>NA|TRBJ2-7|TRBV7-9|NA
TGTGCCAGCAGCCGGCGGGACAGTGGCCTTGACGAGCAGTACTTC
CASSRRDSGLDEQYF
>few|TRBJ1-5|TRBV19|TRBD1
TGTGCCAGCGCCGGATTGACAGGGGGCTCTCAGCCCCAGCATTTT
CASAGLTGGSQPQHF
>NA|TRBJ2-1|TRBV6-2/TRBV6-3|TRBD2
TGTGCCAGCAGCTCCGGGACTAGCGGGGGTAATGAGCAGTTCTTC
CASSSGTSGGNEQFF
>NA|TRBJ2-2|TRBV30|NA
TGTGCCTGGAGTGGGACTCGGCGGGACACCGGGGAGCTGTTTTTT
CAWSGTRRDTGELFF
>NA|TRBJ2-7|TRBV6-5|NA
TGTGCCAGCAGTTCCACGACGGCCGAGCAGTACTTC
CASSSTTAEQYF
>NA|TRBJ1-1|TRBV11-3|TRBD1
TGTGCCAGCAGCCCCGGGACAGGGTCGAGGAACACTGAAGCTTTCTTT
CASSPGTGSRNTEAFF
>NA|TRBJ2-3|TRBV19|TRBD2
TGTGCCAGTAGTAGTAGCGGGGTATACACAGATACGCAGTATTTT
CASSSSGVYTDTQYF
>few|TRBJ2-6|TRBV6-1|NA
TGTGCCAGCAGGGGATCGGGGGCCAACGTCCTGACTTTC
CASRGSGANVLTF
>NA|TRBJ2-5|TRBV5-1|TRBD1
TGCGCCAGCAGCCCCGACAGGGTCGGACAAGAGACCCAGTACTTC
CASSPDRVGQETQYF
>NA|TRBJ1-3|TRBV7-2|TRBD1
TGTGCCAGCAGCCCCCGGACAGGGGCTTCTGGAAACACCATATATTTT
CASSPRTGASGNTIYF
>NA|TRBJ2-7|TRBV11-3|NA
TGTGCCAGCAGCTTAGGTGGCCAGGGGACGGCCTACGAGCAGTACTTC
CASSLGGQGTAYEQYF
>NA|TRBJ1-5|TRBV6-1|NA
TGTGCCGGCAGTCCCCGGGGGGGGAATAGCAATCAGCCCCAGCATTTT
CAGSPRGGNSNQPQHF
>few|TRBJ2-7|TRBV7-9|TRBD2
TGTGCCAGCAGCTTAGCCCGGGGGGGAGTAGCGGGGGACGGCTACGAGCAGTACTTC
CASSLARGGVAGDGYEQYF
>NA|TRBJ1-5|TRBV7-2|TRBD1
TGTGCCAGCAGCCCCGGGACAGGCAACAATCAGCCCCAGCATTTT
CASSPGTGNNQPQHF
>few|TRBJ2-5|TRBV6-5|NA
TGTGCCAGCAGTTACGGGCTGAAAGAGACCCAGTACTTC
CASSYGLKETQYF
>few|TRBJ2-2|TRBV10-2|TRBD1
TGCGCCAGCAGGGGACAGGGGGCTTCCGGGGAGCTGTTTTTT
CASRGQGASGELFF
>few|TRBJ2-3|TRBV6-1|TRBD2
TGTGCCAGCAATCGGGGGGGGCTGGATACGCAGTATTTT
CASNRGGLDTQYF
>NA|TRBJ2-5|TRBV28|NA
TGTGCCAGCAGCCCCGTTTTGTTGACCCAGTACTTC
CASSPVLLTQYF
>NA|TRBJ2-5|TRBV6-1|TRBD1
TGTGCCAGCAGTGCCCCCGGGACAGGGTGGGGGAGGGAGACCCAGTACTTC
CASSAPGTGWGRETQYF
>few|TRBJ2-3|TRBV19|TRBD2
TGTGCCAGTAGTCCCCTAGCGGGGGGATTAGATACGCAGTATTTT
CASSPLAGGLDTQYF